Listed below are T cell receptor beta chains from one sample, sequenced in a study of response to subunit inactivated influenza vaccine. MiXCR, applied by TCRdb to the RT-PCR reads, yields one record per CDR3 protein. The sample holds about 570,000 distinct CDR3 sequences; over 9% are singletons and the top ten take more than 9.5%. These data were likewise used in another study, on T cells expressing NK-cell markers.

The source was PBMCs from blood, collected on the day of vaccination. These receptors were obtained from a man aged 50 or older who received an inactivated influenza vaccine. CDR3s include the opening cysteine and the closing phenylalanine or tryptophan. D genes are given only for firm matches. Size values are once, few and many counts, or a class for expanded clones, and some rows have none.

TRBD1	NA	15	TRBJ1-1	TRBV27	CASSPAAGGFTEAFF	TGTGCCAGCAGTCCCGCGGCAGGGGGCTTCACTGAAGCTTTCTTT
TRBD1	few	17	TRBJ2-5	TRBV6-2/TRBV6-3	CASSTGDRPMYQETQYF	TGTGCCAGCAGTACCGGGGACAGACCGATGTACCAAGAGACCCAGTACTTC
NA	NA	15	TRBJ1-5	TRBV5-6	CASSVGGYSNQPQHF	TGTGCCAGCAGCGTTGGGGGGTATAGCAATCAGCCCCAGCATTTT
NA	NA	14	TRBJ1-3	TRBV4-2	CASSQEFSGNTIYF	TGTGCCAGCAGCCAAGAGTTCTCTGGAAACACCATATATTTT
TRBD1	few	14	TRBJ2-7	TRBV12-3/TRBV12-4	CASSLTDRGHEQYF	TGTGCCAGCAGTTTGACCGACAGGGGCCACGAGCAGTACTTC
NA	few	16	TRBJ2-1	TRBV6-5	CASSYRGLSSYNEQFF	TGTGCCAGCAGTTACCGGGGGCTCAGCTCCTACAATGAGCAGTTCTTC
NA	NA	14	TRBJ2-4	TRBV6-2/TRBV6-3	CASSRAGDFVGQYF	TGTGCCAGCAGTAGGGCAGGGGATTTTGTTGGTCAGTACTTC
NA	many	14	TRBJ1-5	TRBV6-1	CASSGPEGNQPQHF	TGTGCCAGCAGTGGACCTGAGGGCAATCAGCCCCAGCATTTT
NA	NA	14	TRBJ2-3	TRBV5-1	CASSLMDNGDTQYF	TGCGCCAGCAGCTTGATGGATAACGGGGATACGCAGTATTTT
NA	few	14	TRBJ2-3	TRBV28	CASSSSGALDTQYF	TGTGCCAGCAGTTCCTCGGGGGCGCTTGATACGCAGTATTTT
NA	few	13	TRBJ2-7	TRBV27	CASSLFEGREQYF	TGTGCCAGCAGTTTATTCGAGGGCCGCGAGCAGTACTTC
NA	NA	15	TRBJ2-7	TRBV4-1	CASSQDPRVNYEQYF	TGCGCCAGCAGCCAAGATCCTAGGGTCAACTACGAGCAGTACTTC
NA	many	13	TRBJ1-1	TRBV12-3/TRBV12-4	CASSSRFLTEAFF	TGTGCCAGCAGTTCTAGGTTCCTCACTGAAGCTTTCTTT
TRBD2	few	13	TRBJ2-5	TRBV20-1	CSASAGGKETQYF	TGCAGTGCTAGTGCGGGGGGGAAAGAGACCCAGTACTTC
NA	NA	13	TRBJ1-1	TRBV6-5	CASSYDPGSEAFF	TGTGCCAGCAGTTACGATCCGGGTTCTGAAGCTTTCTTT
NA	NA	13	TRBJ1-1	TRBV7-8	CASSPLLNTEAFF	TGTGCCAGCAGCCCCCTCCTGAACACTGAAGCTTTCTTT
NA	few	14	TRBJ2-3	TRBV2	CASPRPSSTDTQYF	TGTGCCAGCCCCCGACCTAGTAGCACAGATACGCAGTATTTT
NA	NA	17	TRBJ2-3	TRBV15	CATSRERPSLSTDTQYF	TGTGCCACCAGCAGAGAAAGGCCCTCCCTTAGCACAGATACGCAGTATTTT
NA	NA	14	TRBJ1-2	TRBV20-1	CSARDMTGLYGYTF	TGCAGTGCTAGAGATATGACAGGCCTTTATGGCTACACCTTC
NA	NA	13	TRBJ2-3	TRBV7-8	CASSSRDADTQYF	TGTGCCAGCAGCTCGCGGGATGCAGATACGCAGTATTTT
NA	few	16	TRBJ1-1	TRBV12-5	CASGTTGHEKNTEAFF	TGTGCTAGTGGTACTACGGGACACGAGAAGAACACTGAAGCTTTCTTT
NA	many	15	TRBJ2-6	TRBV5-1	CASSVDPSGANVLTF	TGCGCCAGCAGCGTGGACCCCTCCGGGGCCAACGTCCTGACTTTC
NA	NA	18	TRBJ2-1	TRBV28	CASSLSFGGFSSYNEQFF	TGTGCCAGCAGTTTATCGTTTGGGGGGTTTAGCTCCTACAATGAGCAGTTCTTC
TRBD2	NA	18	TRBJ2-7	TRBV11-1	CASSLASGTSGSIYEQYF	TGTGCCAGCAGCTTAGCCTCCGGGACTAGCGGGAGTATCTACGAGCAGTACTTC
TRBD1	many	19	TRBJ2-1	TRBV7-6	CASSLDPGTGILTYNEQFF	TGTGCCAGCAGCTTAGATCCCGGGACAGGGATCCTCACCTACAATGAGCAGTTCTTC
NA	many	14	TRBJ2-7	TRBV7-2	CASSLARDSYEQYF	TGTGCCAGCAGCTTAGCGCGGGACAGCTACGAGCAGTACTTC
TRBD1	NA	16	TRBJ2-1	TRBV10-3	CAISGGTGTTYNEQFF	TGTGCCATCAGTGGGGGGACAGGGACAACCTACAATGAGCAGTTCTTC
TRBD2	few	14	TRBJ2-7	TRBV5-1	CASSGATGGYEQYF	TGCGCCAGCAGCGGAGCGACGGGGGGCTACGAGCAGTACTTC
NA	many	15	TRBJ2-3	TRBV5-1	CASSFGAAPTDTQYF	TGCGCCAGCAGCTTCGGGGCTGCTCCCACAGATACGCAGTATTTT
NA	NA	17	TRBJ2-3	TRBV4-3	CASSLRPGLLGPDTQYF	TGCGCCAGCAGCCTCCGGCCCGGACTCTTGGGGCCAGATACGCAGTATTTT
TRBD2	NA	16	TRBJ2-1	TRBV7-6	CASSFFSGRSYNEQFF	TGTGCCAGCAGCTTTTTTAGCGGGAGGTCCTACAATGAGCAGTTCTTC
NA	NA	15	TRBJ1-3	TRBV20-1	CSARGAPGGGNTIYF	TGCAGTGCTAGAGGAGCTCCGGGGGGTGGAAACACCATATATTTT
NA	NA	19	TRBJ2-6	TRBV18	CASSPLTGIGSSGANVLTF	TGTGCCAGCTCACCACTAACAGGTATTGGATCCTCTGGGGCCAACGTCCTGACTTTC
NA	NA	14	TRBJ2-3	TRBV15	CATSRDPAVDTQYF	TGTGCCACCAGCAGAGATCCAGCTGTAGATACGCAGTATTTT
NA	NA	15	TRBJ1-6	TRBV10-3	CAISDVRYYNSPLHF	TGTGCCATCAGTGACGTGCGGTACTATAATTCACCCCTCCACTTT
NA	few	15	TRBJ2-1	TRBV7-2	CASSWSGSSYNEQFF	TGTGCCAGCAGCTGGTCCGGGAGCTCCTACAATGAGCAGTTCTTC
NA	NA	13	TRBJ1-1	TRBV6-2/TRBV6-3	CASSYWDYTEAFF	TGTGCCAGCAGTTACTGGGATTACACTGAAGCTTTCTTT
NA	NA	20	TRBJ2-7	TRBV14	CASSQDPAAAETPSTYEQYF	TGTGCCAGCAGCCAAGATCCCGCCGCCGCGGAAACCCCGTCCACCTACGAGCAGTACTTC
TRBD2	few	16	TRBJ2-1	TRBV7-9	CASSDETSGRADEQFF	TGTGCCAGCAGCGACGAGACTAGCGGGAGGGCGGATGAGCAGTTCTTC
NA	NA	14	TRBJ2-7	TRBV20-1	CSARPGTYVYEQYF	TGCAGTGCTAGGCCCGGGACTTATGTCTACGAGCAGTACTTC
NA	many	15	TRBJ1-6	TRBV12-3/TRBV12-4	CASSTAGGLGSPLHF	TGTGCCAGCAGCACCGCCGGGGGGCTTGGTTCACCCCTCCACTTT
NA	few	15	TRBJ2-7	TRBV15	CATSRDQGKGYEQYF	TGTGCCACCAGCAGAGACCAAGGAAAGGGGTACGAGCAGTACTTC